This T cell receptor beta chain was captured by sequencing in a study of blood T cell repertoires in COVID-19. Overall study: Donors in the United States, Italy and Spain gave samples during acute or convalescent COVID-19. T cells, B-cell-depleted T cells, or PBMCs supplied cDNA or gDNA.

In the study's own analysis: Cell counts per sample came from amplifying reference gene primers. Using immunoSEQ multiplex PCR, the repertoire was profiled, and TCRdb retains in-frame clones only, with some absent. D and trimming were read from the DNA, whereas the V and J calls and clone size are those reported in that table. The table includes around 340,000 clones, around four fifths detected once. The sequence came from a young man with active or convalescent COVID-19. Sequenced input: peripheral blood.

The DNA for the CDR3 is TGTGCCTGGAATCGGCTAGCGAGCACCGGGGAGCTGTTTTTT. Residues: CAWNRLASTGELFF. The rearrangement links TRBV30 to TRBJ2-2; the D gene is possibly TRBD2 (6 bases). There are 14 residues in the CDR3. V shed 4 bases and J shed 4 bases, with 13 bases lying between them. Germline-derived CDR1 and CDR2 are GTSNPN and SVGIG (reference sequence). Looking up the rest from reference TRBV30 and TRBJ2-2 gives the full variable domain: SQTIHQWPATLVQPVGSPLSLECTVEGTSNPNLYWYRQAAGRGLQLLFYSVGIGQISSEVPQNLSASRPQDRQFILSSKKLLLSDSGFYLCAWNRLASTGELFFGEGSRLTVL.